The rows below give T cell receptor beta chains drawn from one sample of a study of blood T cell repertoires in COVID-19. Libraries were prepared by immunoSEQ multiplex PCR; TCRdb keeps only in-frame clonotypes and omits some of them. Among 150,000 to 200,000 clones listed, approximately 90% were seen once. Sequencing was carried out using peripheral blood. These receptors were obtained from a woman aged 55-69 years who had recovered from COVID-19. CDR3s leave out the opening cysteine and the closing phenylalanine or tryptophan.

V	J	CDR3
TRBV18	TRBJ1-2	ASSATGEGYGYT
TRBV18	TRBJ1-5	ASSPGQSELGPQH
TRBV28	TRBJ1-1	ASSSIGAGGVGTEAF
TRBV3-1/TRBV3-2	TRBJ2-5	ASSQVSSGGAAQETQY
TRBV3-1/TRBV3-2	TRBJ2-7	ASSQVAGSVDEQY
TRBV9	TRBJ1-1	ASSPKDRRTEAF
TRBV7-2	TRBJ1-3	ASSLFGDSGNTIY
TRBV5-1	TRBJ2-1	ASAASGGAAGYNEQF
TRBV16	TRBJ2-5	ASSQGRAGETQY
TRBV5-1	TRBJ2-2	ASSSGGLNTGELF
TRBV9	TRBJ2-1	ASSTGLAGGPEQF
TRBV5-4	TRBJ2-1	ASSRSILAGGYNEQF
TRBV6-5	TRBJ1-6	ASNFEGNSPLH
TRBV9	TRBJ2-5	ASSGTSGGTQETQY
TRBV5-5	TRBJ2-4	ASSLEQGAKNIQY
TRBV27	TRBJ2-1	ASSLAAGSEQF
TRBV19	TRBJ1-1	ASSGTENTEAF
TRBV5-6	TRBJ2-3	ASSLVSGTDTQY
TRBV18	TRBJ2-1	ASSRGLAGGDDEQF
TRBV7-3	TRBJ2-5	ASSQYGTNQETQY
TRBV18	TRBJ2-3	ASSPQGVRADTQY
TRBV15	TRBJ2-7	ATRDVGGGPYEQY
TRBV28	TRBJ1-5	ASSLSPRGNQPQH
TRBV29-1	TRBJ2-5	SVEAYGGGGEGETQY
TRBV6-5	TRBJ2-6	ASYGLRTGANVLT
TRBV5-4	TRBJ2-4	ASSFGPQGNRNIQY
TRBV30	TRBJ1-3	AWRDTGNGGNTIY
TRBV28	TRBJ2-5	ASSGGQAIQETQY
TRBV2	TRBJ2-3	ASSAQRGSSSTDTQY
TRBV28	TRBJ1-2	ASCLTGQPYYGYT
TRBV19	TRBJ2-6	ASSTGRTGVSGANVLT
TRBV12-3/TRBV12-4	TRBJ2-1	ASSWTREGRNF
TRBV5-5	TRBJ1-4	ASSVTGGFGEKLF
TRBV5-1	TRBJ2-1	ASSLESGSYNEQF
TRBV5-1	TRBJ2-7	ASSTGGISYEQY
TRBV5-6	TRBJ1-2	ASSLATGDYGYT
TRBV4-2	TRBJ2-7	ASSPWTSGSSYEQY
TRBV28	TRBJ2-2	ASRGSANTGELF
TRBV6-5	TRBJ2-4	ASSRQGLGNIQY
TRBV4-1	TRBJ2-3	ASSQSGGHADTQY
TRBV7-8	TRBJ2-3	ASSPVSGGAGADTQY
TRBV3-1/TRBV3-2	TRBJ2-2	ASKAGVANTGELF
TRBV11-2	TRBJ2-3	ASSPDIRHTQY
TRBV4-3	TRBJ1-6	ASSQELSSPLH
TRBV18	TRBJ1-1	ASSAGRDTEAF
TRBV11-2	TRBJ1-1	ASSLGTGKYPEAF